These T cell receptor beta chains were read from a single sample in a study of cytomegalovirus exposure and HLA in healthy donors. Clones were sequenced by immunoSEQ multiplex PCR, and TCRdb holds only the in-frame ones, with some missing. The profile shows some 250,000 clones, around 90% of them singletons. Sequencing used PBMCs. The receptors here all came from a young woman in good health and CMV-seronegative. The CDR3 runs from the conserved cysteine through the conserved F or W. Fields, in order: clone size, J gene, V gene, CDR3 protein. Clone size is stated in some rows and not others, as once, few, many or a class when expanded.

>NA|TRBJ2-1|TRBV11-3
CASSLDTRKYNEQFF
>NA|TRBJ1-2|TRBV12-5
CASGLGLREDGYTF
>NA|TRBJ2-1|TRBV4-1
CASSRESSSYNEQFF
>NA|TRBJ2-4|TRBV5-4
CASSSYRENIQYF
>NA|TRBJ2-6|TRBV11-3
CASSLTGANVLTF
>NA|TRBJ1-1|TRBV18
CASSPGGFSTEAFF
>NA|TRBJ2-7|TRBV9
CASSVDGLAGGPSSYEQYF
>NA|TRBJ1-3|TRBV7-6
CASSRGTGISGNTIYF
>NA|TRBJ2-1|TRBV6-6
CASRPQGSNEQFF
>NA|TRBJ2-1|TRBV5-4
CASSLAFGQGGNNEQFF
>few|TRBJ2-5|TRBV11-3
CASSSTGETQYF
>NA|TRBJ1-5|TRBV27
CASSSYRDGNQPQHF
>once|TRBJ1-2|TRBV28
CASKLSGQSAPNYGYTF
>NA|TRBJ2-3|TRBV19
CASSDTELAGGRDTQYF
>NA|TRBJ2-7|TRBV6-1
CASSAPPTSSYEQYF
>once|TRBJ1-1|TRBV6-5
CASSLDRGGTEAFF
>NA|TRBJ1-4|TRBV2
CASIGQAANEKLFF
>NA|TRBJ2-3|TRBV30
CAWSDSEAGTQYF
>NA|TRBJ2-3|TRBV2
CASSTLGVDTQYF
>NA|TRBJ1-2|TRBV7-6
CASSAVDIANYGYTF
>NA|TRBJ1-2|TRBV2
CASRETGSYGYTF
>NA|TRBJ2-3|TRBV9
CASSAGQGPDTQYF
>NA|TRBJ2-1|TRBV19
CASRLSGGSPYNEQFF
>NA|TRBJ2-2|TRBV6-5
CASSSRDTYTGELFF
>NA|TRBJ1-1|TRBV18
CASSADRFEAFF
>NA|TRBJ2-6|TRBV2
CASSEEGNRAGANVLTF
>NA|TRBJ2-5|TRBV15
CAAGSDMAGETQYF
>NA|TRBJ1-6|TRBV28
CASSLNAGDSYNSPLHF
>NA|TRBJ2-5|TRBV5-1
CASSLGGRGGPQQETQYF
>NA|TRBJ2-1|TRBV14
CASSLNRDRVRGSYNEQFF
>NA|TRBJ1-6|TRBV2
CASSEWGLNSPLHF
>NA|TRBJ1-5|TRBV5-1
CASSWTGGNNQPQHF
>NA|TRBJ2-7|TRBV4-3
CASSQDPGNYEQYF
>NA|TRBJ1-1|TRBV18
CASSPWGGGFTNTEAFF
>few|TRBJ2-7|TRBV19
CASSIDRDYEQYF
>NA|TRBJ1-4|TRBV7-2
CASSLQQRRNEKLFF
>NA|TRBJ1-2|TRBV5-1
CASSSAGETNGYTF
>NA|TRBJ2-1|TRBV7-2
CASSFSGGAALEQFF
>NA|TRBJ2-1|TRBV7-2
CASSPRDSVFNEQFF
>NA|TRBJ1-6|TRBV5-4
CASSLRGSIWSPLHF
>NA|TRBJ2-2|TRBV2
CASMMGRVAGNTGELFF
>NA|TRBJ1-5|TRBV6-5
CASGSVSNQPQHF
>NA|TRBJ2-1|TRBV7-9
CASSFLTEYNEQFF
>NA|TRBJ2-2|TRBV6-1
CASSEARGSNTGELFF
>NA|TRBJ1-1|TRBV27
CASSHRGIGTEAFF
>NA|TRBJ1-2|TRBV5-1
CASSLTDYGYTF
>NA|TRBJ2-1|TRBV5-1
CASSNEQGAIRNEQFF
>NA|TRBJ2-1|TRBV5-1
CASSFRPSGGYNEQFF
>NA|TRBJ2-3|TRBV7-6
CASSLLAGDTDTQYF
>NA|TRBJ2-1|TRBV28
CASSATPGQDINEQFF
>once|TRBJ1-6|TRBV9
CASSVRSSYNSPLHF
>NA|TRBJ1-1|TRBV5-5
CATGQGVNTEAFF
>NA|TRBJ2-3|TRBV5-1
CASSLGGTSTDTQYF
>NA|TRBJ2-2|TRBV10-3
CAIFSDTGELFF